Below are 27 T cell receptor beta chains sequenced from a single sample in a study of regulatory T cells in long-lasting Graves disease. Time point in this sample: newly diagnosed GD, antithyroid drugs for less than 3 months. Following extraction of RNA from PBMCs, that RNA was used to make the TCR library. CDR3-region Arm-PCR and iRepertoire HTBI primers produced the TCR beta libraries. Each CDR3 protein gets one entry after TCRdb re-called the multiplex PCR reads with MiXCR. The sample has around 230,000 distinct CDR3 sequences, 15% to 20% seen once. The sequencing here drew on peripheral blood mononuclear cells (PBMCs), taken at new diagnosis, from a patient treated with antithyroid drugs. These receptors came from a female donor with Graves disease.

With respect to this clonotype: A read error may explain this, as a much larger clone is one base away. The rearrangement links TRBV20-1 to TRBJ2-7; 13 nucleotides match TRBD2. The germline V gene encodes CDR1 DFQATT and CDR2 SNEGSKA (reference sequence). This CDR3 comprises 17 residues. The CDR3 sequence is CRARDAGLAGKPYEQYF. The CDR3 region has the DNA TGCAGGGCTAGAGATGCGGGACTAGCGGGAAAACCCTACGAGCAGTACTTC.

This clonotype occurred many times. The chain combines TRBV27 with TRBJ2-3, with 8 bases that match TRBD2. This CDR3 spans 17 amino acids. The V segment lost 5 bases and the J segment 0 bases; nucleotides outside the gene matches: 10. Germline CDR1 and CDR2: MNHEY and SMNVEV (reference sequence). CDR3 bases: TGTGCCAGCAGTACTCGCGGCGGGAGGACTAGCACAGATACGCAGTATTTT. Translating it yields CASSTRGGRTSTDTQYF.

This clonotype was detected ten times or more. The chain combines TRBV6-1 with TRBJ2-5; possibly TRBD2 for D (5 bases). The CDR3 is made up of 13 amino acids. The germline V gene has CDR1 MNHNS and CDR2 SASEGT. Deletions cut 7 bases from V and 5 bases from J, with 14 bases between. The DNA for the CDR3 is TGTGCCAGCATGAGTCGGGAACAGGAGACCCAGTACTTC. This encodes CASMSREQETQYF.

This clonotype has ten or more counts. DNA for the CDR3: TGTGCCAGCAGTAGGGCCAGGGGTGTTGAAAAACTGTTTTTT. Translation: CASSRARGVEKLFF. The chain joins TRBV2 to TRBJ1-4; a weak D match, TRBD1 (6 bases). The CDR3 has 14 residues. Germline-derived CDR1 and CDR2 are SNHLY and FYNNEI. V gave up 5 bases and J gave up 7 bases, with 14 bases separating them.

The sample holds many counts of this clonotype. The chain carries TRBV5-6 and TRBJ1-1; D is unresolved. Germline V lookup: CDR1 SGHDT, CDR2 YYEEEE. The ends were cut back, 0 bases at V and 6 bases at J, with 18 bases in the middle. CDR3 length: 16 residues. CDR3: CASSLVFSSPSPEAFF. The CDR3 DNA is TGTGCCAGCAGCTTGGTGTTCTCAAGCCCGTCCCCTGAAGCTTTCTTT.

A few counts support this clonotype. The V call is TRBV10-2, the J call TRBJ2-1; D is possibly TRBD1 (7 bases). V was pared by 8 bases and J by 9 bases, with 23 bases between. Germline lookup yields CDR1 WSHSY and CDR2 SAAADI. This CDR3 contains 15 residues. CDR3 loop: CASYSGTEGLGEQFF. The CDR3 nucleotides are TGCGCCAGCTATTCCGGGACAGAGGGACTCGGTGAGCAGTTCTTC.

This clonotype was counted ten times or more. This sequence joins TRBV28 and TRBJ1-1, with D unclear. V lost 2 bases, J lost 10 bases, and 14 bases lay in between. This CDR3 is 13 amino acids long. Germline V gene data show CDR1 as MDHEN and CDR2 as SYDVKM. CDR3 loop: CASSLEHVPGAFF. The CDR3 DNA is TGTGCCAGCAGTTTAGAACACGTACCCGGAGCTTTCTTT. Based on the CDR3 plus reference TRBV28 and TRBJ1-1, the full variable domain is DVKVTQSSRYLVKRTGEKVFLECVQDMDHENMFWYRQDPGLGLRLIYFSYDVKMKEKGDIPEGYSVSREKKERFSLILESASTNQTSMYLCASSLEHVPGAFFGQGTRLTVV.

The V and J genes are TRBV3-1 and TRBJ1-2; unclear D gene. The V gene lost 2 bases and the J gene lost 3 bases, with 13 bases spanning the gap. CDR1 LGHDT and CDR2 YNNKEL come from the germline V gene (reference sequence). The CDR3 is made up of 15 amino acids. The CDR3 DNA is TGTGCCAGCAGCCAACGCGGCATGGCAGACTATGGCTACACCTTC. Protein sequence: CASSQRGMADYGYTF.

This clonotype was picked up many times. The DNA for the CDR3 is TGTGCCACCCAGCGGGAGGAGGGCACAGATACGCAGTATTTT. Protein: CATQREEGTDTQYF. The chain joins TRBV2 to TRBJ2-3; 9 nucleotides match TRBD2. V gave up 10 bases and J gave up 1 base; unmatched junction bases: 6. The CDR3 length is 14 residues. Germline V CDR1 and CDR2: SNHLY, FYNNEI.

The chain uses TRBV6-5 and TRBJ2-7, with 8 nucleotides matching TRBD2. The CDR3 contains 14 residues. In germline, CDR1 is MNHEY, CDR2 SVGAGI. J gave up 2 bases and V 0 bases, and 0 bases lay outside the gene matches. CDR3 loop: CASSYSTSAYEQYF. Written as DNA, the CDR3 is TGTGCCAGCAGTTACTCGACTAGCGCCTACGAGCAGTACTTC.

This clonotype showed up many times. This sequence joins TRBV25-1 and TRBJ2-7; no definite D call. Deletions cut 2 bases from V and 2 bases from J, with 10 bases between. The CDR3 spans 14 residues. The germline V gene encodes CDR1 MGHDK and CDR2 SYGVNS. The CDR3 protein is CASSEIGTAYEQYF. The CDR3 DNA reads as TGTGCCAGCAGTGAAATAGGTACAGCCTACGAGCAGTACTTC.

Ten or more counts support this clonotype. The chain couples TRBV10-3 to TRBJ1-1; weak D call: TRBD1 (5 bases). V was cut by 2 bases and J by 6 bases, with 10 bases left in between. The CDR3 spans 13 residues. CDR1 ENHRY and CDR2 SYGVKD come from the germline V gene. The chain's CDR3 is CAISEPGTAEAFF. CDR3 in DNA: TGTGCCATCAGTGAGCCGGGGACGGCTGAAGCTTTCTTT.

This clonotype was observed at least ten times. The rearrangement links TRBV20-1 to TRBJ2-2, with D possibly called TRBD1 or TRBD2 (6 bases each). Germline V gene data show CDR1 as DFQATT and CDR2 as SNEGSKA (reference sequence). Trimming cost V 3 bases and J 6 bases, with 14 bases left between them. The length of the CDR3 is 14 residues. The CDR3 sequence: CSARRGDGAGELFF. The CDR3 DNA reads TGCAGTGCTAGGAGGGGGGACGGCGCCGGGGAGCTGTTTTTT.

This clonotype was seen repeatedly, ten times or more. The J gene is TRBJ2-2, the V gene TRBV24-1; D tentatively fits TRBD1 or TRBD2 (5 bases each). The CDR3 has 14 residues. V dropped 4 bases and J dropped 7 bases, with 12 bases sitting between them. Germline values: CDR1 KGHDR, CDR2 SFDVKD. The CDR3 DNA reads TGTGCCACCAGTGACCAGACAGAGGGCGGGGAGCTGTTTTTT. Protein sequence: CATSDQTEGGELFF.

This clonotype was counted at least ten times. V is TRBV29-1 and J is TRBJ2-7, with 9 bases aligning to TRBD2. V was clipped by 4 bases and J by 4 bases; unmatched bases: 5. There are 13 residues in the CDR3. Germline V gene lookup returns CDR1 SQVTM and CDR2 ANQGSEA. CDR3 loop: CSVGGSGSYEQYF. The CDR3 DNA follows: TGCAGCGTTGGGGGTAGCGGGAGTTACGAGCAGTACTTC.

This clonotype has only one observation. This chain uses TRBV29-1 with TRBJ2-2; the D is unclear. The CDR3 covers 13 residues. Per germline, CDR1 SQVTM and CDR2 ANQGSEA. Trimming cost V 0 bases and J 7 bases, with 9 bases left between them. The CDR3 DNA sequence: TGCAGCGTTGAAGATCTTAGTATCGGGGAGCTGTTTTTT. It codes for CSVEDLSIGELFF.

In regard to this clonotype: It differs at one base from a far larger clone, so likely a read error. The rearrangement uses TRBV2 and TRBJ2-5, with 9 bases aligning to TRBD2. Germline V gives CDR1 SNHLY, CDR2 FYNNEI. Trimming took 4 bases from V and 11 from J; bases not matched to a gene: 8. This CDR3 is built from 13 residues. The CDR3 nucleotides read TGTGCCAGCAGTGTCAGCGGGGGGAATGAGCAGTACTTC. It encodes CASSVSGGNEQYF.

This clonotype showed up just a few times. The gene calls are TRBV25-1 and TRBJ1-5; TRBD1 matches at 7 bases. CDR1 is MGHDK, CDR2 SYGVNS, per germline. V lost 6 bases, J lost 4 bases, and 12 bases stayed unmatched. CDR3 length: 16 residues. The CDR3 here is CASRCPRGEGNQPQHF. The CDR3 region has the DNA TGTGCCAGCAGGTGTCCCAGGGGGGAAGGGAATCAGCCCCAGCATTTT.

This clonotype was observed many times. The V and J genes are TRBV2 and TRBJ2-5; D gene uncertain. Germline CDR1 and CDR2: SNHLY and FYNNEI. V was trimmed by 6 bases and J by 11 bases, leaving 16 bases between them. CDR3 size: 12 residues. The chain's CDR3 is CASRENSGLQYF. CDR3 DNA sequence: TGTGCCAGCAGGGAAAACTCCGGGCTTCAGTACTTC. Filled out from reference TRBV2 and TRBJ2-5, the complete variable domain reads EPEVTQTPSHQVTQMGQEVILRCVPISNHLYFYWYRQILGQKVEFLVSFYNNEISEKSEIFDDQFSVERPDGSNFTLKIRSTKLEDSAMYFCASRENSGLQYFGPGTRLLVL.

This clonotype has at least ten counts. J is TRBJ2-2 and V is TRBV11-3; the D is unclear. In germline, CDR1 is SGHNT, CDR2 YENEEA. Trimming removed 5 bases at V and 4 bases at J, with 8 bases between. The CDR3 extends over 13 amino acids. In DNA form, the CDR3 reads TGTGCCAGCAGCACCCAGTCCACCGGGGAGCTGTTTTTT. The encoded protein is CASSTQSTGELFF.

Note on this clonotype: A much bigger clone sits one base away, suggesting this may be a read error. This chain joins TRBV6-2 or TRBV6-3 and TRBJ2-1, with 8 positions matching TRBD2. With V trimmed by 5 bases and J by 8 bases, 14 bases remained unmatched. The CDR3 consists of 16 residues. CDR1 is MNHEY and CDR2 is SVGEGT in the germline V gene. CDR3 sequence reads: CASSAPRGGRPYEQFF. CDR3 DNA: TGTGCCAGCAGTGCACCCCGAGGCGGGAGGCCGTATGAGCAGTTCTTC.

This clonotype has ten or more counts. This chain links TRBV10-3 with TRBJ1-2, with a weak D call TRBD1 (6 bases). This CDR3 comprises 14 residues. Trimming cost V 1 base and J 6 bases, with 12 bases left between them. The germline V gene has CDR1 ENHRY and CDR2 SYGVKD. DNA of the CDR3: TGTGCCATCAGTGAGTGGGACACTCGGGATGGCTACACCTTC. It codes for CAISEWDTRDGYTF.

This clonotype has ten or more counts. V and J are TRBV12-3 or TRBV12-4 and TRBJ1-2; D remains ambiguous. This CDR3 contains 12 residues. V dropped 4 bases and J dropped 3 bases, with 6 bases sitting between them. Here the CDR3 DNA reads TGTGCCAGCAGTTCGGGTTACTATGGCTACACCTTC. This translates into CASSSGYYGYTF.

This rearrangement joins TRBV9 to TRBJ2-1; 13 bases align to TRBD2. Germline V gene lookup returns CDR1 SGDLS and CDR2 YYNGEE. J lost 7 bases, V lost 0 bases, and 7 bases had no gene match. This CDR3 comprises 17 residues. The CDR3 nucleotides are TGTGCCAGCAGCGTAGAGGGGACTAGCGGGATTGGGAATGAGCAGTTCTTC. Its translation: CASSVEGTSGIGNEQFF.

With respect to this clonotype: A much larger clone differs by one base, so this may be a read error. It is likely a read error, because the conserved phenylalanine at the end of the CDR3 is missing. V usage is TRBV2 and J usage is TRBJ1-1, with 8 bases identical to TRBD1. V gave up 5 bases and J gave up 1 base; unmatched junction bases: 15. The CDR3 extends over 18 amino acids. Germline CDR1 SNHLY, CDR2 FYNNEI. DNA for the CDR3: TGTGCCAGCAGTACCCGCGGACAGGGAATACCCCCGAACACTGAAGCTTTCATT. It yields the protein CASSTRGQGIPPNTEAFI.

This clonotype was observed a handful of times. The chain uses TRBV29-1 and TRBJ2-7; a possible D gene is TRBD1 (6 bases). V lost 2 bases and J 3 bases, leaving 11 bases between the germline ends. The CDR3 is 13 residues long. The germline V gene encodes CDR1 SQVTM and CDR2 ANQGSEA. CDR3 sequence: CSVEKAGDYEQYF. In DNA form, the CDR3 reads TGCAGCGTTGAAAAGGCAGGGGACTACGAGCAGTACTTC.

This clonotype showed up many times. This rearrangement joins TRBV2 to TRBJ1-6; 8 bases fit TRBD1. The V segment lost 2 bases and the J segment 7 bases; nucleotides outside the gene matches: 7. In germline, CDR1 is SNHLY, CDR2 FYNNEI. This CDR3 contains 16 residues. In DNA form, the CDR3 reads TGTGCCAGCAGTGAATACGGACAGGGCCTCAATTCACCCCTCCACTTT. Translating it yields CASSEYGQGLNSPLHF.